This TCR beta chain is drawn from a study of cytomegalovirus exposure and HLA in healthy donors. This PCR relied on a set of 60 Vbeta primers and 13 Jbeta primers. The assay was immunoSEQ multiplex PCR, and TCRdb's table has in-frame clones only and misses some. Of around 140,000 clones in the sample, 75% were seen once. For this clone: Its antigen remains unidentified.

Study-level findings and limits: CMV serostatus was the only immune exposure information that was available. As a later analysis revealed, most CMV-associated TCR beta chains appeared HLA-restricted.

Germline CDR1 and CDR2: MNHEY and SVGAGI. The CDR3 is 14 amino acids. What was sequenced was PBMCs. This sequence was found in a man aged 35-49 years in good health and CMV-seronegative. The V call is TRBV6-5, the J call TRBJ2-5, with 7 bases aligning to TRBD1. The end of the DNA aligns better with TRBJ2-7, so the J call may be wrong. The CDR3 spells CASSSRTGVYEQYF. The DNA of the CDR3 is TGTGCCAGCAGTTCGCGAACAGGGGTCTACGAGCAGTACTTC.